This TCR beta chain was captured by sequencing in a study of cytomegalovirus exposure and HLA in healthy donors. Method: immunoSEQ multiplex PCR; TCRdb's copy keeps in-frame clones and lacks some. The table has around 150,000 clones, more than 85% seen once. Looked up from germline, CDR1 is SEHNR and CDR2 is FQNEAQ (reference sequence). The V and J ends lost 0 bases and 2 bases respectively, with 10 bases between them. The CDR3 is 15 residues long. Sequencing input: PBMCs. V is TRBV7-9 and J is TRBJ1-1; a possible D gene is TRBD1 (5 bases). The sequence was collected from a man aged 18-30 years in good health and CMV-seronegative. CDR3 DNA sequence: TGTGCCAGCAGCTTAGCGTGGACACCCAACACTGAAGCTTTCTTT. This gives the protein CASSLAWTPNTEAFF.